A single sample is the source of the 15 T cell receptor beta chains below, sequenced in a study of blood T cells in healthy people across ages. A J-beta primer mix and a sample-barcoded 5' primer were used in a second PCR of about 7 to 12 cycles. TCRdb processed the 5' RACE reads anew with MiXCR; each CDR3 protein has one entry. Of around 990,000 distinct CDR3 sequences detected, more than 30% appear once; the ten largest clones hold about 12%. Sequenced input: blood. The receptor set was obtained from a man aged 18 to 29 in good health.

The sample holds a few counts of this clonotype. CDR3 in amino acids: CASSPAGSPIYEQFF. CDR3 DNA: TGCGCCAGCAGCCCCGCCGGGAGCCCTATCTATGAGCAGTTCTTC. The chain employs TRBV4-3 and TRBJ2-1; possible D gene TRBD2, 6 bases. Germline CDR1 is LGHNA and CDR2 is YSLEER. Trimming stripped 4 bases from V and 8 bases from J, with 18 bases between. The CDR3 extends over 15 amino acids.

This clonotype has just one count. V gene TRBV5-5 combines with J gene TRBJ2-7; D perhaps matches TRBD1 (5 bases). CDR1 and CDR2 from the germline V gene are SGHKS and YYEKEE (reference sequence). V lost 0 bases to trimming and J lost 7 bases, with 14 bases between them. The CDR3 covers 14 residues. CDR3 residues: CASSLVTAYNEQYF. The CDR3 DNA is TGTGCCAGCAGCTTGGTGACAGCATACAATGAGCAGTACTTC.

V gene TRBV20-1 combines with J gene TRBJ2-3; no clear D. Trimming pared 0 bases from V and 2 bases from J, leaving 12 bases between. CDR3 length: 15 amino acids. CDR1 is DFQATT and CDR2 is SNEGSKA in the germline V gene (reference sequence). The CDR3 sequence: CSARDPAASTDTQYF. The CDR3 DNA reads TGCAGTGCTAGAGATCCCGCGGCTTCCACAGATACGCAGTATTTT.

The chain joins TRBV5-1 to TRBJ2-3; 10 bases align to TRBD1. The CDR3 is made up of 15 amino acids. The junction had 7 bases not matched to a gene; V was cut back by 4 bases and J by 5 bases. Looked up from germline, CDR1 is SGHRS and CDR2 is YFSETQ. This CDR3 is CASSDRDRGIDTQYF. DNA of the CDR3: TGCGCCAGCAGCGACCGGGACAGGGGAATAGATACGCAGTATTTT.

J is TRBJ1-2 and V is TRBV4-1, with TRBD1 as a possible D gene (6 bases). Germline lookup yields CDR1 MGHRA and CDR2 YSYEKL. Trimming took 1 base from V and 2 from J, leaving 14 bases between them. The CDR3 sequence is 16 residues long. The CDR3 loop is CASSQVAQGNNYGYTF. The CDR3 DNA sequence: TGCGCCAGCAGCCAAGTTGCCCAGGGGAACAACTATGGCTACACCTTC.

V is TRBV13 and J is TRBJ2-1; D not certain. The ends were cut back, 5 bases at V and 0 bases at J, with 14 bases in the middle. Germline-derived CDR1 and CDR2 are PRHDT and FYEKMQ (reference sequence). The CDR3 consists of 16 residues. The chain's CDR3 is CASSARLKISYNEQFF. The DNA of the CDR3 is TGTGCCAGCAGCGCCCGACTCAAGATCTCCTACAATGAGCAGTTCTTC.

V and J are TRBV12-3 or TRBV12-4 and TRBJ1-5; TRBD1 agrees at 7 bases. The CDR3 totals 15 residues. V dropped 6 bases and J dropped 4; count of bases not matched to a gene: 9. The CDR3 here is CASSSRQGMNQPQHF. The CDR3 DNA sequence: TGTGCCAGCAGCTCACGACAGGGAATGAATCAGCCCCAGCATTTT.

The chain couples TRBV9 to TRBJ2-3; TRBD1 agrees at 9 bases. The V gene's germline CDR1 is SGDLS and CDR2 YYNGEE. This CDR3 has 19 amino acids. V was pared by 1 base and J by 0 bases, with 12 bases of the junction left unmatched. For the CDR3, the DNA is TGTGCCAGCAGCGTAAGAGGGAGCGGGACAGGGCTTAGCACAGATACGCAGTATTTT. Translated: CASSVRGSGTGLSTDTQYF.

This clonotype was observed a single time. This sequence joins TRBV20-1 and TRBJ2-7; either TRBD1 or TRBD2 may supply D (5 bases each). The germline CDR1 and CDR2 sequences are DFQATT and SNEGSKA (reference sequence). The CDR3 covers 14 residues. The V end lost 0 bases, the J end lost 3 bases, and 12 bases lay between the germline ends. The CDR3 region has the DNA TGCAGTGCTAGAGATCGAGGGGATAGCTACGAGCAGTACTTC. Translating it yields CSARDRGDSYEQYF.

The chain couples TRBV7-9 to TRBJ2-3; the match to TRBD2 covers 10 bases. This CDR3 has 16 residues. Germline V gene sequence: CDR1 SEHNR, CDR2 FQNEAQ (reference sequence). Unmatched junction bases numbered 2, after V lost 2 bases and J lost 0 bases. The CDR3 DNA is TGTGCCAGCAGCTTAACAGCGGGGGGGAGCACAGATACGCAGTATTTT. Amino acid sequence: CASSLTAGGSTDTQYF.

In this sample, this clonotype turned up once. One junction end does not reproduce the germline sequence, and a read error may be involved. The rearrangement joins TRBV7-2 to TRBJ1-4, with a possible D match to TRBD1 (5 bases). Germline V gene data show CDR1 as SGHTA and CDR2 as FQGNSA. The CDR3 is 17 residues long. The CDR3 reads CARSLGLDTATNEKLFF. Here the CDR3 DNA reads TGTGCCAGAAGCTTAGGTTTGGACACCGCAACTAATGAAAAACTGTTTTTT.

The chain combines TRBV20-1 with TRBJ1-5, with D possibly matching TRBD1 (5 bases). CDR3 size: 12 residues. The germline V gene encodes CDR1 DFQATT and CDR2 SNEGSKA (reference sequence). Deletions cut 6 bases from V and 15 bases from J, with 21 bases between. The CDR3 DNA sequence: TGCAGTGCCAAGACCGGGACTCAGGGACCGCATTTT. Protein sequence: CSAKTGTQGPHF.

The CDR3 spells CASSEGRQLPRLLHF. The DNA of the CDR3 is TGTGCCAGCAGTGAAGGTCGGCAGCTTCCACGGCTGCTGCATTTT. This chain connects TRBV6-1 to TRBJ1-5, with D hard to call. The germline V gene has CDR1 MNHNS and CDR2 SASEGT. The V and J ends lost 1 base and 15 bases respectively, with 22 bases between them. The CDR3 sequence is 15 residues long.

The chain employs TRBV3-1 and TRBJ1-6; D call uncertain. Germline-derived CDR1 and CDR2 are LGHDT and YNNKEL (reference sequence). The ends were cut back, 1 base at V and 6 bases at J, with 7 bases in the middle. This CDR3 has 14 amino acids. Here the CDR3 DNA reads TGTGCCAGCAGCCAAGGCCCGTCTAATTCACCCCTCCACTTT. Protein product: CASSQGPSNSPLHF.

This clonotype has just a few counts. The chain carries TRBV7-2 and TRBJ2-1; tentatively, D is TRBD1 (5 bases). Germline-derived CDR1 and CDR2 are SGHTA and FQGNSA. This CDR3 spans 14 amino acids. V dropped 2 bases and J dropped 7 bases, with 12 bases sitting between them. DNA of the CDR3: TGTGCCAGCAGCTTAAGGGGTACGACGAATGAGCAGTTCTTC. It translates to CASSLRGTTNEQFF.